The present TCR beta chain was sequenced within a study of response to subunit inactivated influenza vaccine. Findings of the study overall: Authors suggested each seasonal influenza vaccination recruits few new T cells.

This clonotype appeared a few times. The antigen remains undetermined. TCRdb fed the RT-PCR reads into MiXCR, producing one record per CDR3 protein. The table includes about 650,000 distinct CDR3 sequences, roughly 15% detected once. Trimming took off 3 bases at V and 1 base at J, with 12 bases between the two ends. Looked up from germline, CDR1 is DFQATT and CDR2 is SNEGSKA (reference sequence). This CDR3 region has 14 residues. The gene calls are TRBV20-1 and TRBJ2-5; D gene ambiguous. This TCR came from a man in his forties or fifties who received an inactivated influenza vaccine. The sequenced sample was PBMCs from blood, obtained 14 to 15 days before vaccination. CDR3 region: CSASIDQFQETQYF. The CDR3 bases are TGCAGTGCTAGCATCGACCAGTTCCAAGAGACCCAGTACTTC.